Listed below are T cell receptor beta chains from one sample, sequenced in a study of blood T cell repertoires in COVID-19. Assay used: immunoSEQ multiplex PCR; TCRdb lists only in-frame clones, some missing. Here the sample spans tens of thousands of clones, around four fifths being singletons. The source material was peripheral blood. The receptors shown here come from a man between 65 and 80 years old with acute or convalescent COVID-19. Both conserved end residues are part of each CDR3. The D gene is left open where the match is weak. Size is stated for part of the rows, as once, few or many counts, or as a class when the clone is expanded.

CDR3 length	clone size	V gene	D gene	J gene	CDR3 protein	CDR3 DNA
13	NA	TRBV6-1	TRBD1	TRBJ1-1	CATRTGVNTEAFF	TGTGCCACCCGGACAGGGGTGAACACTGAAGCTTTCTTT
15	NA	TRBV19	NA	TRBJ1-2	CASSYPGLRNYGYTF	TGTGCCAGCTCCTACCCGGGATTACGTAACTATGGCTACACCTTC
13	NA	TRBV19	NA	TRBJ1-3	CASEGLSGNTIYF	TGTGCCAGTGAGGGCCTCTCTGGAAACACCATATATTTT
16	NA	TRBV7-2	NA	TRBJ2-2	CASSGLAVTNTGELFF	TGTGCCAGCAGCGGCCTAGCCGTTACGAACACCGGGGAGCTGTTTTTT
19	NA	TRBV7-6	TRBD2	TRBJ2-3	CASSSPGGSTSGEVDTQYF	TGTGCCAGCAGCTCACCAGGGGGTTCGACTAGCGGGGAGGTAGATACGCAGTATTTT
14	NA	TRBV6-5	NA	TRBJ1-2	CASTRAGSLWGYTF	TGTGCCAGCACCAGAGCAGGGTCTCTCTGGGGCTACACCTTC
14	NA	TRBV5-4	TRBD1	TRBJ1-4	CASSLEQGVGKLFF	TGTGCCAGCAGCTTGGAACAGGGGGTAGGAAAACTGTTTTTT
16	NA	TRBV6-5	TRBD1	TRBJ2-5	CASSYRTGTGKETQYF	TGTGCCAGCAGTTACCGAACCGGGACAGGGAAAGAGACCCAGTACTTC
15	NA	TRBV9	NA	TRBJ2-1	CASSNRGGSYNEQFF	TGTGCCAGCAGCAACAGGGGAGGCTCCTACAATGAGCAGTTCTTC
14	NA	TRBV10-3	TRBD1	TRBJ2-1	CAISGTGVYNEQFF	TGTGCCATCAGCGGGACAGGGGTATACAATGAGCAGTTCTTC
14	NA	TRBV5-1	TRBD2	TRBJ2-7	CASSLGLAGDEQYF	TGCGCCAGCAGCTTGGGCCTAGCGGGGGACGAGCAGTACTTC
18	NA	TRBV5-8	TRBD1	TRBJ1-6	CASSLGQGLDSYNSPLHF	TGTGCCAGCAGCTTGGGACAGGGGCTCGACTCCTATAATTCACCCCTCCACTTT
15	NA	TRBV14	NA	TRBJ2-7	CASTTGTHSYYEQYF	TGTGCCAGCACAACTGGGACACACTCCTACTACGAGCAGTACTTC
13	NA	TRBV28	NA	TRBJ1-1	CASSWGRDTEAFF	TGTGCCAGCAGCTGGGGCCGGGACACTGAAGCTTTCTTT
12	once	TRBV12-3/TRBV12-4	NA	TRBJ2-1	CASSLQGVGQFF	TGTGCCAGCAGTCTACAGGGTGTGGGGCAGTTCTTC
15	NA	TRBV5-1	NA	TRBJ2-2	CASSLAARSPGELFF	TGCGCCAGCAGCTTGGCCGCCAGGTCTCCCGGGGAGCTGTTTTTT
13	NA	TRBV3-1/TRBV3-2	NA	TRBJ1-4	CASKEQGSEKLFF	TGTGCCAGCAAAGAACAGGGAAGTGAAAAACTGTTTTTT
17	NA	TRBV6-6	NA	TRBJ1-5	CASSLHSGGGSNQPQHF	TGTGCCAGCAGTCTTCATTCGGGGGGGGGCAGCAATCAGCCCCAGCATTTT
14	NA	TRBV5-1	TRBD1	TRBJ2-2	CASTTDRGSGELFF	TGCGCCAGCACCACGGACAGGGGGTCCGGGGAGCTGTTTTTT
14	NA	TRBV5-1	TRBD1	TRBJ1-4	CASSTRQGTEKLFF	TGCGCCAGCAGCACAAGACAGGGAACTGAAAAACTGTTTTTT
15	once	TRBV4-2	NA	TRBJ1-4	CASSQWDSTNEKLFF	TGTGCCAGCAGCCAATGGGACTCGACGAATGAAAAACTGTTTTTT
14	NA	TRBV9	NA	TRBJ1-1	CASSVRGRNTEAFF	TGTGCCAGCAGCGTAAGGGGGAGGAACACTGAAGCTTTCTTT
15	NA	TRBV5-1	TRBD2	TRBJ2-1	CASTINSGGPNEQFF	TGCGCCAGCACCATCAATAGCGGGGGGCCGAATGAGCAGTTCTTC
16	NA	TRBV24-1	TRBD1	TRBJ2-3	CATSDTRDSYTDTQYF	TGTGCCACCAGTGACACCCGGGACAGCTACACAGATACGCAGTATTTT
14	once	TRBV5-6	TRBD2	TRBJ2-7	CASSPVGGAYEQYF	TGTGCCAGCAGCCCGGTGGGGGGGGCCTACGAGCAGTACTTC
16	NA	TRBV5-1	NA	TRBJ1-1	CASSLVAGRAGTEAFF	TGCGCCAGCAGCTTGGTAGCGGGGAGGGCTGGCACTGAAGCTTTCTTT
14	NA	TRBV20-1	TRBD1	TRBJ2-2	CSASGRGGDGELFF	TGCAGTGCTAGTGGAAGAGGGGGCGACGGGGAGCTGTTTTTT
16	few	TRBV7-9	NA	TRBJ2-5	CASSFGRGSSQETQYF	TGTGCCAGCAGCTTTGGAAGGGGATCGTCTCAAGAGACCCAGTACTTC
16	few	TRBV12-5	NA	TRBJ2-5	CASGLLSGVAQETQYF	TGTGCTAGTGGCTTGCTGTCGGGGGTGGCTCAAGAGACCCAGTACTTC
15	NA	TRBV7-2	NA	TRBJ2-4	CASSLAGGQGNIQYF	TGTGCCAGCAGCTTAGCGGGGGGGCAGGGAAACATTCAGTACTTC
14	once	TRBV5-1	NA	TRBJ2-3	CASSLDRGGDTQYF	TGCGCCAGCAGCTTGGACAGGGGAGGAGATACGCAGTATTTT
15	NA	TRBV6-6	NA	TRBJ1-2	CASSYSTGGNYGYTF	TGTGCCAGCAGTTACTCGACGGGGGGTAACTATGGCTACACCTTC
12	once	TRBV28	NA	TRBJ2-1	CASSLIDDEQFF	TGTGCCAGCAGTTTGATAGATGATGAGCAGTTCTTC
15	NA	TRBV5-1	TRBD1	TRBJ2-3	CASSSTGTETDTQYF	TGCGCCAGCAGCTCGACCGGGACAGAGACAGATACGCAGTATTTT
15	NA	TRBV4-2	TRBD2	TRBJ2-5	CASSLTSGGEETQYF	TGTGCCAGCAGCCTTACTAGCGGGGGGGAAGAGACCCAGTACTTC
14	NA	TRBV2	NA	TRBJ1-1	CASRADRMNTEAFF	TGTGCCAGCAGGGCGGACAGAATGAACACTGAAGCTTTCTTT
15	NA	TRBV5-1	NA	TRBJ2-3	CASSSGTSSTDTQYF	TGCGCCAGCAGCTCGGGGACATCTAGCACAGATACGCAGTATTTT
17	once	TRBV28	TRBD2	TRBJ2-7	CASSPRPGLAGAGEQYF	TGTGCCAGCAGCCCCCGACCGGGACTAGCGGGGGCGGGGGAGCAGTACTTC
14	NA	TRBV12-5	NA	TRBJ1-4	CASGLDRTDEKLFF	TGTGCTAGTGGTTTGGACAGGACGGATGAAAAACTGTTTTTT
18	NA	TRBV5-4	TRBD2	TRBJ2-1	CASSSPLSPRGGDSEQFF	TGTGCCAGCAGCTCCCCGCTCTCTCCGCGGGGGGGGGATTCTGAGCAGTTCTTC
15	NA	TRBV21-1	NA	TRBJ1-2	CASSTIPTVNYGYTF	TGTGCCAGCAGCACAATTCCGACAGTTAACTATGGCTACACCTTC
17	NA	TRBV2	TRBD2	TRBJ2-7	CASSGKLAGIISYEQYF	TGTGCCAGCAGTGGCAAACTAGCGGGGATAATCTCCTACGAGCAGTACTTC
16	NA	TRBV5-1	NA	TRBJ2-3	CASSLGLGANTDTQYF	TGCGCCAGCAGCTTGGGACTAGGGGCAAACACAGATACGCAGTATTTT
13	NA	TRBV5-6	TRBD2	TRBJ2-7	CASFGGRSYEQYF	TGTGCCAGCTTCGGGGGGAGGTCCTACGAGCAGTACTTC
16	NA	TRBV15	NA	TRBJ1-4	CATSRDSGGGEEKLFF	TGTGCCACCAGCAGAGATTCCGGCGGGGGAGAGGAAAAACTGTTTTTT
12	NA	TRBV7-9	NA	TRBJ1-1	CASSFPDREAFF	TGTGCCAGCAGCTTCCCGGACAGAGAAGCTTTCTTT
14	once	TRBV6-5	NA	TRBJ1-1	CASSLIQGNTEAFF	TGTGCCAGCAGTCTCATACAGGGGAACACTGAAGCTTTCTTT
14	NA	TRBV7-3	NA	TRBJ2-1	CASSLTGRSSEQFF	TGTGCCAGCAGCTTAACGGGGAGAAGCTCCGAGCAGTTCTTC
15	once	TRBV18	TRBD1	TRBJ2-7	CASSPTRDRGVEQYF	TGTGCCAGCTCACCTACCCGGGACAGGGGTGTCGAGCAGTACTTC
14	NA	TRBV5-4	TRBD1	TRBJ1-2	CASSSRTGGGGYTF	TGTGCCAGCAGCTCCCGGACAGGGGGTGGTGGCTACACCTTC
15	NA	TRBV6-5	NA	TRBJ2-1	CASSLQGLFYNEQFF	TGTGCCAGCAGTCTACAGGGTCTGTTCTACAATGAGCAGTTCTTC
14	NA	TRBV5-1	NA	TRBJ2-1	CASSNQGTYNEQFF	TGCGCCAGCAGCAACCAGGGAACCTACAATGAGCAGTTCTTC
21	NA	TRBV23-1	NA	TRBJ2-2	CASSQSCDVGGRRARPGELFF	TGCGCCAGCAGTCAATCTTGCGATGTGGGGGGGCGCCGGGCAAGACCCGGGGAGCTGTTTTTT
13	NA	TRBV24-1	NA	TRBJ2-1	CATSHSAYNEQFF	TGTGCCACCAGCCACAGTGCCTACAATGAGCAGTTCTTC
15	NA	TRBV5-4	NA	TRBJ1-6	CASSSGRQNNSPLHF	TGTGCCAGCAGCTCCGGACGACAGAATAATTCACCCCTCCACTTT